These 9 T cell receptor beta chains were sequenced from one sample in a study of shared clonotypes between healthy human individuals. The assay was immunoSEQ multiplex PCR, and TCRdb's table has in-frame clones only and misses some. The sample lists some 900,000 clones, approximately 80% occurring once. Sequencing used memory CD4+ T cells sorted from blood. Subset of the sample: CD45RA-negative fraction. The receptors originated from a man between 18 and 35 years old in good health.

V and J are TRBV2 and TRBJ1-6; TRBD1 aligns across 9 bases. Germline V gene lookup returns CDR1 SNHLY and CDR2 FYNNEI. This CDR3 has 15 amino acids. The ends lost 6 bases at V and 7 bases at J; junction bases unmatched: 7. CDR3 loop: CASRATGTGNSPLHF. CDR3 DNA: TGTGCCAGCAGAGCAACCGGGACAGGGAATTCACCCCTCCACTTT.

As regards this clone: Possible read error: a much larger clone is one base away. The sample carries other DNA sequences with the same CDR3. The J gene is TRBJ2-7, the V gene TRBV6-5; D is ambiguous. CDR1 and CDR2 from the germline V gene are MNHEY and SVGAGI. The CDR3 spans 11 residues. Trimming took off 4 bases at V and 4 bases at J, with 5 bases between the two ends. The CDR3 nucleotides read TGTGCCAGCAGTTCACAATACGAGCAGTACTTC. Protein sequence: CASSSQYEQYF.

This clone was seen a few times. The chain links TRBV2 to TRBJ1-5; D is ambiguous. Germline-derived CDR1 and CDR2 are SNHLY and FYNNEI. This CDR3 contains 14 residues. Between the trimmed V and J ends, which lost 2 bases and 3 bases, there was a span of 8 bases. In DNA, the CDR3 is TGTGCCAGCAGTGAACAGCGTCTCAATCAGCCCCAGCATTTT. Protein: CASSEQRLNQPQHF.

The genes are TRBV5-6 and TRBJ2-5; 8 bases are shared with TRBD1. The germline CDR1 and CDR2 sequences are SGHDT and YYEEEE. The CDR3 spans 13 residues. Trimming at V came to 3 bases and at J to 5 bases, leaving 3 bases not matched to a gene. The chain's CDR3 is CASSSQGEETQYF. For the CDR3, the DNA is TGTGCCAGCAGCTCACAGGGGGAGGAGACCCAGTACTTC.

The rearrangement uses TRBV4-3 and TRBJ2-5; possible D gene TRBD2, 5 bases. Germline V gene data show CDR1 as LGHNA and CDR2 as YSLEER. This CDR3 contains 13 residues. V lost 0 bases, J lost 6 bases, and 8 bases lay in between. CDR3 in amino acids: CASSQDFGKTQYF. The CDR3 DNA follows: TGCGCCAGCAGCCAAGACTTCGGGAAGACCCAGTACTTC.

The chain has TRBV5-4 and TRBJ2-6; D is ambiguous. This CDR3 region has 15 residues. Trimming took 4 bases from V and 0 from J, leaving 8 bases between them. Germline CDR1 and CDR2: SGHNT and YYREEE (reference sequence). CDR3 nucleotide sequence: TGTGCCAGCAGCCCGCAGAGCTCTGGGGCCAACGTCCTGACTTTC. It is translated as CASSPQSSGANVLTF.

This clone was observed a single time. The chain links TRBV7-9 to TRBJ2-3; 7 positions agree with TRBD1. The trim removed 4 bases at V and 3 bases at J, leaving 7 bases unmatched. Germline assignment: CDR1 SEHNR and CDR2 FQNEAQ (reference sequence). CDR3 length: 15 residues. The CDR3 coding sequence is TGTGCCAGCAGCTCGGCAGGGGGAATTACAGATACGCAGTATTTT. It is translated as CASSSAGGITDTQYF.

The chain is built from TRBV23-1 and TRBJ2-6; no definite D call. TRBV23-1 is filed as an ORF, its function uncertain. The CDR3 totals 19 residues. V was trimmed by 0 bases and J by 0 bases, leaving 15 bases between them. CDR3 sequence: CASSQSISGGHSGANVLTF. Written as DNA, the CDR3 is TGCGCCAGCAGTCAATCTATTTCAGGCGGCCACTCTGGGGCCAACGTCCTGACTTTC.

The chain links TRBV5-1 to TRBJ2-5, with TRBD2 matching over 13 bases. The germline CDR1 and CDR2 sequences are SGHRS and YFSETQ. V shed 5 bases and J 0 bases; nucleotides not matched to a gene: 4. The CDR3 is 16 residues long. DNA for the CDR3: TGCGCCAGCAGACTAGCGGGGGGGTCGTACCAAGAGACCCAGTACTTC. This encodes CASRLAGGSYQETQYF.